These 14 T cell receptor beta chains originate from one sample sequenced in a study of blood T cells in healthy people across ages. A second PCR, run for roughly 7 to 12 cycles, used a sample-barcoded 5' primer plus a J-beta primer mix. MiXCR, run by TCRdb on the 5' RACE reads, gives a single entry per CDR3 protein. The sample holds about 1.1 million distinct CDR3 sequences; around two fifths are singletons and the top ten take about 12%. What was sequenced was blood. These receptors originate from a man aged 18 to 30 in good health.

The chain recombines TRBV12-3 or TRBV12-4 with TRBJ1-6, with TRBD1 matching over 8 bases. V gave up 7 bases and J gave up 8 bases; unmatched junction bases: 4. This CDR3 region has 13 residues. CDR3 nucleotides: TGTGCCAGCAAGGACAGGGAGCATTCACCCCTCCACTTT. Translated: CASKDREHSPLHF.

V usage is TRBV20-1 and J usage is TRBJ1-1; D perhaps matches TRBD1 (5 bases). V shed 1 base and J shed 4 bases, with 16 bases lying between them. The CDR3 spans 15 residues. Per the germline V gene, CDR1 is DFQATT and CDR2 is SNEGSKA (reference sequence). In DNA form, the CDR3 reads TGCAGTGCTAGAGTATCCAGGGAAATGGGCACTGAAGCTTTCTTT. This encodes CSARVSREMGTEAFF.

V is TRBV23-1 and J is TRBJ1-4; a weak D match, TRBD1 (5 bases). TRBV23-1 is noted as an ORF with a role that remains uncertain. This CDR3 region has 16 residues. Trimming left V 4 bases short and J 5 bases short, with 17 bases between. The CDR3 loop reads CASSRSRFRQNEKLFF. The CDR3 region has the DNA TGCGCCAGCAGTCGCTCCCGGTTTAGACAGAATGAAAAACTGTTTTTT.

This sequence joins TRBV7-2 and TRBJ2-5; possible D gene TRBD1, 6 bases. The DNA end lines up better with TRBJ2-7; the J call may be wrong. CDR1 is SGHTA and CDR2 is FQGNSA in the germline V gene. CDR3 length equals 14 residues. The CDR3 region is CASNFGQTIYEQYF. The CDR3 DNA reads as TGTGCCAGCAACTTCGGACAGACAATCTACGAGCAGTACTTC.

Turning to this clonotype: One end of the junction varies from germline; a read error may be responsible. The chain combines TRBV12-3 or TRBV12-4 with TRBJ2-1, with 8 bases fitting TRBD1. The CDR3 consists of 14 residues. CDR3 sequence (DNA): TGTGCCAGCAGTTTAGCGAGGACAGGGAATGGGCAGTTCTTC. Translation gives CASSLARTGNGQFF.

The V gene is TRBV7-2, the J gene TRBJ2-5, with 10 bases that match TRBD1. V shed 5 bases, J shed 11 bases, and the junction held 14 bases outside the gene matches. The germline gives CDR1 SGHTA, CDR2 FQGNSA. The CDR3 has 15 residues. CDR3 DNA: TGTGCCAGCAGCATCCCCGGGACAGGGGACAATGAGCAGTACTTC. Encoded protein: CASSIPGTGDNEQYF.

The chain joins TRBV20-1 to TRBJ2-7; D is possibly TRBD2 (6 bases). The CDR3 is 16 amino acids. Trimming removed 0 bases from V and 1 base from J, with 16 bases in between. CDR1 is DFQATT and CDR2 is SNEGSKA in the germline V gene (reference sequence). The CDR3 is CSARDDGRGRSYEQYF. CDR3 sequence (DNA): TGCAGTGCTAGAGATGACGGGCGGGGACGGTCCTACGAGCAGTACTTC.

V gene TRBV6-2 or TRBV6-3 combines with J gene TRBJ2-5; tentatively, D is TRBD1 (5 bases). This CDR3 has 15 amino acids. Germline CDR1 and CDR2: MNHEY and SVGEGT. The V and J ends lost 0 bases and 11 bases respectively, with 19 bases between them. The CDR3, as DNA: TGTGCCAGCAGTTACTCGGTCAGGGCATCCTACGGGCAGTACTTC. The encoded protein is CASSYSVRASYGQYF.

The gene calls are TRBV25-1 and TRBJ1-5; D ambiguous. Germline values: CDR1 MGHDK, CDR2 SYGVNS. The CDR3 has 18 residues. Trimming left V 1 base short and J 1 base short, with 17 bases between. The CDR3 DNA follows: TGTGCCAGCAGTGAATTACTCGTCGAGGCAGAGAGCAATCAGCCCCAGCATTTT. Protein sequence: CASSELLVEAESNQPQHF.

The chain carries TRBV13 and TRBJ1-1; D remains ambiguous. The ends were cut back, 4 bases at V and 4 bases at J, with 13 bases in the middle. Germline loops: CDR1 PRHDT, CDR2 FYEKMQ (reference sequence). The CDR3 has 14 amino acids. Here the CDR3 DNA reads TGTGCCAGCAGCTCGACGGGCCGAGGCACTGAAGCTTTCTTT. Translation gives CASSSTGRGTEAFF.

Regarding this clonotype: A much larger clone sits a single nucleotide away, making a read error possible. The rearrangement joins TRBV29-1 to TRBJ2-7; D not certain. Per the germline V gene, CDR1 is SQVTM and CDR2 is ANQGSEA. There are 13 residues in the CDR3. Trimming left V 1 base short and J 1 base short, with 8 bases between. For the CDR3, the DNA is TGCAGCGTTGAAGGTCCCAGATCCTACGAGCAGTACTTC. As protein: CSVEGPRSYEQYF.

A single count supports this clonotype. For the CDR3, the DNA is TGTGCCAGCAGTGATAGTAGTGGGGGGAATGAGCAGTTCTTC. As protein: CASSDSSGGNEQFF. V is TRBV2 and J is TRBJ2-1, with TRBD2 as a possible D gene (6 bases). The CDR3 runs to 14 residues. Germline loops: CDR1 SNHLY, CDR2 FYNNEI. V lost 3 bases to trimming and J lost 7 bases, with 13 bases between them.

This clonotype was found a few times. The chain carries TRBV2 and TRBJ2-3; weak D call: TRBD2 (5 bases). V lost 6 bases to trimming and J lost 8 bases, with 12 bases between them. CDR1 is SNHLY and CDR2 is FYNNEI in the germline V gene. The CDR3 spans 12 residues. Here the CDR3 reads CASSPGKRTQYF. For the CDR3, the DNA is TGTGCCAGCAGCCCGGGAAAGCGTACGCAGTATTTT.

Only one count was recorded for this clonotype. This may be a read error: a much more frequent sequence differs by one nucleotide. The chain couples TRBV9 to TRBJ2-1, with 8 nucleotides matching TRBD2. V was clipped by 0 bases and J by 13 bases; unmatched bases: 12. The CDR3 runs to 15 residues. The V gene's germline CDR1 is SGDLS and CDR2 YYNGEE. The CDR3 nucleotides read TGTGCCAGCAGCGTAGGCCTAGCGGGTGAAGAGACCCAGTTCTTC. Translating gives CASSVGLAGEETQFF.